This is a list of T cell receptor beta chains from one sample in a study of shared clonotypes between healthy human individuals. Profiling relied on immunoSEQ multiplex PCR, and the TCRdb table lists in-frame clones only, not all of them. The profile shows roughly 680,000 clones, just under 75% of them singletons. Source material: memory CD4+ T cells sorted from blood. The source of these receptors is a woman aged 30 to 39 in good health. Each CDR3 is given with its conserved first and last residue. Each record gives: clone size, J gene, D gene, V gene, CDR3 DNA, CDR3 protein. A D gene is named only where the DNA matches it firmly. A clone size is listed for some rows: how often the clone was seen (once, few, many), or a class if it is expanded.

size: -
J: TRBJ2-2
D: TRBD1
V: TRBV5-1
DNA: TGCGCCAGCAGCTCAGCCGGGACAGGGGGCGGCTCCGGGGAGCTGTTTTTT
CDR3: CASSSAGTGGGSGELFF

size: -
J: TRBJ2-3
D: TRBD2
V: TRBV9
DNA: TGTGCCAGCAGCGTAGACAGACTAGCGGGAGCGGATACGCAGTATTTT
CDR3: CASSVDRLAGADTQYF

size: -
J: TRBJ1-2
D: -
V: TRBV2
DNA: TGTGCCAGCAGTGTGCGGGACTATGGCTACACCTTC
CDR3: CASSVRDYGYTF

size: once
J: TRBJ1-1
D: -
V: TRBV2
DNA: TGTGCCAGCAAGGGGCAGCAGAACACTGAAGCTTTCTTT
CDR3: CASKGQQNTEAFF

size: -
J: TRBJ2-3
D: -
V: TRBV7-2
DNA: TGTGCCAGCAGCTTATACATGAGCACAGATACGCAGTATTTT
CDR3: CASSLYMSTDTQYF

size: -
J: TRBJ2-7
D: TRBD2
V: TRBV18
DNA: TGTGCCAGCTCACCACCGGGTCTAGCGGGAGGAGATGAGCAGTACTTC
CDR3: CASSPPGLAGGDEQYF

size: -
J: TRBJ2-5
D: TRBD1
V: TRBV7-2
DNA: TGTGCCAGCAGCTTTTTCGGGCAGGGGGTTGGAGAGACCCAGTACTTC
CDR3: CASSFFGQGVGETQYF

size: -
J: TRBJ2-7
D: TRBD2
V: TRBV29-1
DNA: TGCAGCGTTAGGCGGGAGGGTTCCGAGCAGTACTTC
CDR3: CSVRREGSEQYF

size: -
J: TRBJ2-7
D: -
V: TRBV21-1
DNA: TGTGCCAGCCGGGACCCCTCGCGGCTCTCCTTTACTAGCGGGGGATACGAGCAGTACTTC
CDR3: CASRDPSRLSFTSGGYEQYF

size: -
J: TRBJ2-5
D: -
V: TRBV10-1
DNA: TGCGCCAGCAGTGAAAAGGTCGGCCAAGAGACCCAGTACTTC
CDR3: CASSEKVGQETQYF

size: -
J: TRBJ1-2
D: -
V: TRBV14
DNA: TGTGCCAGCAGCCAAGTGTATTCCTATGGCTACACCTTC
CDR3: CASSQVYSYGYTF

size: -
J: TRBJ1-5
D: -
V: TRBV5-8
DNA: TGTGCCAGCAGCTTGGATCTATCAGGCCTAAGCAATCAGCCCCAGCATTTT
CDR3: CASSLDLSGLSNQPQHF

size: -
J: TRBJ2-3
D: -
V: TRBV28
DNA: TGTGCCAGCAAGTTTAAATTAGATACGCAGTATTTT
CDR3: CASKFKLDTQYF

size: -
J: TRBJ1-1
D: -
V: TRBV19
DNA: TGTGCCAGTAGTATCGGGCGGAACACTGAAGCTTTCTTT
CDR3: CASSIGRNTEAFF

size: -
J: TRBJ2-7
D: -
V: TRBV2
DNA: TGTGCCAGCAGTGAAGCGCTTAGGACTCCCACCTACGAGCAGTACTTC
CDR3: CASSEALRTPTYEQYF

size: -
J: TRBJ2-1
D: -
V: TRBV5-1
DNA: TGCGCCAGCAGCTTGTTAGCGACAGACTACAATGAGCAGTTCTTC
CDR3: CASSLLATDYNEQFF

size: -
J: TRBJ2-1
D: -
V: TRBV5-4
DNA: TGTGCCAGCAGCCCAAACAGGGAGTCCTACAATGAGCAGTTCTTC
CDR3: CASSPNRESYNEQFF

size: -
J: TRBJ1-4
D: TRBD1
V: TRBV5-1
DNA: TGCGCCAGCAGCCTCAACAGGGGTGAAAAACTGTTTTTT
CDR3: CASSLNRGEKLFF

size: -
J: TRBJ2-3
D: -
V: TRBV7-9
DNA: TGTGCCAGCAGGTTGGGAGGGACAGAGGTTACAGATACGCAGTATTTT
CDR3: CASRLGGTEVTDTQYF

size: -
J: TRBJ2-7
D: TRBD1
V: TRBV15
DNA: TGTGCCACCAGCGATCCCGGGACAGGTTCCTACGAGCAGTACTTC
CDR3: CATSDPGTGSYEQYF

size: -
J: TRBJ2-3
D: TRBD1
V: TRBV28
DNA: TGTGCCAGCAGCCTGGGACAGGCTAGCACAGATACGCAGTATTTT
CDR3: CASSLGQASTDTQYF

size: -
J: TRBJ2-7
D: -
V: TRBV5-1
DNA: TGCGCCAGCAGCCCCGGGTACCGGAACGAGCAGTACTTC
CDR3: CASSPGYRNEQYF